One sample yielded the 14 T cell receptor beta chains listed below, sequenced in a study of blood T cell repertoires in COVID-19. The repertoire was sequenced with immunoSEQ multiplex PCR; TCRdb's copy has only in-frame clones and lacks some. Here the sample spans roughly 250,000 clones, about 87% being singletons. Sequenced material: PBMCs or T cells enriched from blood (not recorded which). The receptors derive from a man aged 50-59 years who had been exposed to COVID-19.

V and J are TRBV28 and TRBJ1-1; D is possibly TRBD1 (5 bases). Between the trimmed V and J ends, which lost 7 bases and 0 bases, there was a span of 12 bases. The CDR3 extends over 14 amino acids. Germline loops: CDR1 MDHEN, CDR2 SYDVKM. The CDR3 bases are TGTGCCAGCACCCACGGGGGTGTGAACACTGAAGCTTTCTTT. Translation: CASTHGGVNTEAFF.

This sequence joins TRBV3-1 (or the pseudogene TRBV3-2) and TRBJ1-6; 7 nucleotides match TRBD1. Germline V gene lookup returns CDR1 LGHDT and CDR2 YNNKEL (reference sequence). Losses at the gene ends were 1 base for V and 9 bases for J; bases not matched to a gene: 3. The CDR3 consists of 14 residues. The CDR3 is CASSQGYRGSPLHF. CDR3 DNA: TGTGCCAGCAGCCAAGGTTACAGGGGTTCACCCCTCCACTTT.

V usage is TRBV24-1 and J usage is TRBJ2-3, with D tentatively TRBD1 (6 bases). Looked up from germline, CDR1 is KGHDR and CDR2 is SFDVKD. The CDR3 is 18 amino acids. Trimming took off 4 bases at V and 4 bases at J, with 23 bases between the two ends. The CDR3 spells CATSDPTEGSGQPDTQYF. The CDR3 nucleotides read TGTGCCACCAGTGACCCCACCGAGGGCTCCGGACAGCCAGATACGCAGTATTTT.

CDR3 DNA: TGTGCCAGCAGCTACTCCCCAGGGAACACTGAAGCTTTCTTT. Translated, it gives CASSYSPGNTEAFF. The V gene is TRBV9, the J gene TRBJ1-1, with D uncertain. This CDR3 spans 14 amino acids. Germline CDR1 SGDLS, CDR2 YYNGEE. The V end lost 4 bases, the J end lost 1 base, and 11 bases lay between the germline ends.

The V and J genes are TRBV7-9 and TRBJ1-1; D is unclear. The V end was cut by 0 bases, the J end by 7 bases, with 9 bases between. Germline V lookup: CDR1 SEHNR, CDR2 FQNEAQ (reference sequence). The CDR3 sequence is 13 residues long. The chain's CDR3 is CASSLAREGEAFF. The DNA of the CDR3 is TGTGCCAGCAGCTTAGCTCGGGAGGGTGAAGCTTTCTTT.

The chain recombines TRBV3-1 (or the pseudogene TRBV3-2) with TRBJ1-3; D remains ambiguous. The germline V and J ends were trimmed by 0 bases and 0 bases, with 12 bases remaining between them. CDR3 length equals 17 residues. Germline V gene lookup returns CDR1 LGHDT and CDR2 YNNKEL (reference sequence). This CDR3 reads CASSQDPEAFSGNTIYF. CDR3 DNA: TGTGCCAGCAGCCAAGACCCTGAGGCTTTCTCTGGAAACACCATATATTTT.

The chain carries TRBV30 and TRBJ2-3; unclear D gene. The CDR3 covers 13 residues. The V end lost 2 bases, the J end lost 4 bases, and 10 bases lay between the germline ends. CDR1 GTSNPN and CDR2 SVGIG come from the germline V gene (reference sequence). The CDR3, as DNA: TGTGCCTGGAGTTTCAGGTTTGCAGATACGCAGTATTTT. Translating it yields CAWSFRFADTQYF.

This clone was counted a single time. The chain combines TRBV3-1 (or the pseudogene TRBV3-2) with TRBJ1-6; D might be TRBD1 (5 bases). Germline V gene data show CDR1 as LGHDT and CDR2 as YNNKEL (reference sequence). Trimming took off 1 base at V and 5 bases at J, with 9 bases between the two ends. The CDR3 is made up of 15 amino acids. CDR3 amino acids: CASSQGTTNNSPLHF. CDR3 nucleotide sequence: TGTGCCAGCAGCCAAGGGACAACTAATAATTCACCCCTCCACTTT.

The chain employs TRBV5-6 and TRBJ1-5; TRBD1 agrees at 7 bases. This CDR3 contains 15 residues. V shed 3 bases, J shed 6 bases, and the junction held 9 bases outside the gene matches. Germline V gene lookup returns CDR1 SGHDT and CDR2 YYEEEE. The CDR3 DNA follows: TGTGCCAGCAGCTCGCTCCACAGGGGCCTTCAGCCCCAGCATTTT. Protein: CASSSLHRGLQPQHF.

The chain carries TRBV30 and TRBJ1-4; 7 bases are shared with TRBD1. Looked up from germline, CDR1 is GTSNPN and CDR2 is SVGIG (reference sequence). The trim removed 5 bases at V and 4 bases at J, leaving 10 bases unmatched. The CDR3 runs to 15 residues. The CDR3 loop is CAWDTGTAINEKLFF. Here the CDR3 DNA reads TGTGCCTGGGATACTGGGACAGCAATTAATGAAAAACTGTTTTTT.

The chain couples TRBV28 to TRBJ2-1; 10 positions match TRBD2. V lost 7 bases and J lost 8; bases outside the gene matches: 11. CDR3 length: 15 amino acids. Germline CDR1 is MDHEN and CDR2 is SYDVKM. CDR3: CASTRAGGSVDEQFF. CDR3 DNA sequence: TGTGCCAGCACCAGAGCGGGAGGGTCGGTGGATGAGCAGTTCTTC.

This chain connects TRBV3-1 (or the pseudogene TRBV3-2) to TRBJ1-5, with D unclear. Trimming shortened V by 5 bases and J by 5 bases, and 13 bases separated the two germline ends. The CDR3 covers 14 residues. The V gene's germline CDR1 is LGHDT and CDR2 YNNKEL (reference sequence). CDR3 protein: CASSRGFADQPQHF. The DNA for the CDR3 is TGTGCCAGCAGCAGAGGGTTTGCCGATCAGCCCCAGCATTTT.

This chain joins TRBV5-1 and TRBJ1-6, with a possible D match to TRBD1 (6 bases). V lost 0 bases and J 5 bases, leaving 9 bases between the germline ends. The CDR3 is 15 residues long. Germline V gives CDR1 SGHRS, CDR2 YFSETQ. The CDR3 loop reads CASSLVQGHNSPLHF. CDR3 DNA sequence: TGCGCCAGCAGCTTGGTTCAGGGGCATAATTCACCCCTCCACTTT.

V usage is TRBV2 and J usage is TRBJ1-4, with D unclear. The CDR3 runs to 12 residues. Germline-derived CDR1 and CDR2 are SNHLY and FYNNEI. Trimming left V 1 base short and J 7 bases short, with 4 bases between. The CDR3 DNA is TGTGCCAGCAGTGAAGGGAGTGAAAAACTGTTTTTT. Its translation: CASSEGSEKLFF.